These T cell receptor beta chains were read from a single sample in a study of OX40 agonist ivuxolimab in advanced cancers. Method: immunoSEQ multiplex PCR; TCRdb's copy keeps in-frame clones and lacks some. The sample records some 100,000 clones, 89% being singletons. The sequenced sample was CD4+ or CD8+ T cells sorted from blood, obtained in a trial of the OX40 agonist ivuxolimab. The receptor source for this set is an adult with an advanced solid tumor such as melanoma, head and neck, liver or kidney cancer. CDR3s include the opening cysteine and the closing phenylalanine or tryptophan. The order of the fields is J gene, clone size, V gene, D gene, CDR3 protein, CDR3 DNA. The D gene is left open where the match is weak. Clone size is stated in some rows and not others, as once, few, many or a class when expanded.

TRBJ2-7 | - | TRBV10-3 | - | CAISRRMGLGLTYEQYF | TGTGCCATCAGCCGCCGGATGGGGCTGGGGTTGACCTACGAGCAGTACTTC
TRBJ2-7 | - | TRBV10-2 | TRBD1 | CASSGDRTYEQYF | TGCGCCAGCAGTGGGGACAGAACCTACGAGCAGTACTTC
TRBJ2-1 | - | TRBV11-3 | TRBD2 | CASSSRGTSGGLSSYNEQFF | TGTGCCAGCAGCAGTCGAGGGACTAGCGGGGGTCTGAGCTCCTACAATGAGCAGTTCTTC
TRBJ1-6 | - | TRBV7-9 | - | CASSPQSSYNSPLHF | TGTGCCAGCAGCCCACAGAGCTCCTATAATTCACCCCTCCACTTT
TRBJ1-5 | - | TRBV9 | - | CASSSTPYSNQPQHF | TGTGCCAGCAGCTCGACACCTTATAGCAATCAGCCCCAGCATTTT
TRBJ1-1 | - | TRBV7-9 | TRBD1 | CASSLNFAAGGSSTEAFF | TGTGCCAGCAGCTTAAACTTTGCGGCAGGGGGGAGTTCTACTGAAGCTTTCTTT
TRBJ2-3 | - | TRBV29-1 | TRBD1 | CSVPSSQGRTDTQYF | TGCAGCGTCCCTTCTTCACAGGGGAGAACAGATACGCAGTATTTT
TRBJ2-7 | - | TRBV10-3 | TRBD1 | CAISGAGQVSYEQYF | TGTGCCATCAGTGGGGCGGGACAGGTCTCCTACGAGCAGTACTTC
TRBJ2-3 | - | TRBV4-2 | - | CASSQLLGGDTQYF | TGTGCCAGCAGCCAGCTACTGGGGGGAGATACGCAGTATTTT
TRBJ2-1 | - | TRBV19 | - | CASSISRDNEQFF | TGTGCCAGTAGTATATCCAGGGACAATGAGCAGTTCTTC
TRBJ2-3 | - | TRBV4-1 | TRBD1 | CASSQALGTGNTDTQYF | TGCGCCAGCAGCCAAGCGTTGGGGACAGGGAACACAGATACGCAGTATTTT
TRBJ2-7 | - | TRBV5-6 | - | CASSLSRYEQYF | TGTGCCAGCAGCTTGAGTAGATACGAGCAGTACTTC
TRBJ2-3 | - | TRBV7-2 | - | CASSLRWPSDTQYF | TGTGCCAGCAGCTTAAGGTGGCCCTCAGATACGCAGTATTTT
TRBJ1-1 | - | TRBV27 | - | CASSGRQRNTEAFF | TGTGCCAGCAGTGGTAGACAGAGGAACACTGAAGCTTTCTTT
TRBJ2-7 | once | TRBV28 | - | CASSLWLGDEQYF | TGTGCCAGCAGTTTATGGTTGGGGGACGAGCAGTACTTC
TRBJ1-1 | - | TRBV5-4 | - | CASSLEPALDTEAFF | TGTGCCAGCAGCTTGGAACCAGCACTGGACACTGAAGCTTTCTTT
TRBJ1-2 | once | TRBV19 | TRBD1 | CASSIFPGQGNYGYTF | TGTGCCAGTAGTATTTTTCCTGGACAGGGAAACTATGGCTACACCTTC
TRBJ2-7 | - | TRBV15 | TRBD2 | CATSRDAGGGREQYF | TGTGCCACCAGCAGAGATGCGGGAGGGGGGCGCGAGCAGTACTTC
TRBJ1-1 | - | TRBV7-6 | TRBD1 | CASSPRTGKNTEAFF | TGTGCCAGCAGCCCCCGGACAGGGAAGAACACTGAAGCTTTCTTT
TRBJ1-5 | - | TRBV30 | - | CAWSPPLAGVRRQPQHF | TGTGCCTGGAGCCCACCCTTGGCAGGGGTCCGACGTCAGCCCCAGCATTTT
TRBJ1-5 | - | TRBV30 | TRBD1 | CAWSAGQGYQPQHF | TGTGCCTGGAGTGCCGGACAGGGATATCAGCCCCAGCATTTT
TRBJ2-1 | - | TRBV5-1 | - | CASSLVLGEYNEQFF | TGCGCCAGCAGCTTGGTTCTAGGGGAGTACAATGAGCAGTTCTTC
TRBJ2-5 | - | TRBV18 | TRBD2 | CASSPPAGVQETQYF | TGTGCCAGCTCACCCCCTGCGGGAGTCCAAGAGACCCAGTACTTC
TRBJ1-4 | once | TRBV14 | - | CASSQDIKLFF | TGTGCCAGCAGCCAAGATATAAAACTGTTTTTT
TRBJ2-5 | - | TRBV6-1 | - | CASSDQGRGETQYF | TGTGCCAGCAGTGATCAAGGGAGAGGGGAGACCCAGTACTTC
TRBJ2-3 | - | TRBV29-1 | TRBD2 | CSVDIERGGRSQYF | TGCAGCGTTGATATTGAGCGGGGGGGCCGTTCGCAGTATTTT
TRBJ2-1 | - | TRBV5-1 | - | CASSPRTVSYNEQFF | TGCGCCAGCAGCCCTCGGACAGTCTCCTACAATGAGCAGTTCTTC
TRBJ2-2 | once | TRBV5-1 | - | CASSLGVNTGELFF | TGCGCCAGCAGCTTGGGCGTAAACACCGGGGAGCTGTTTTTT
TRBJ1-2 | - | TRBV14 | TRBD1 | CASRTGGGDGYTF | TGTGCCAGCAGAACAGGGGGAGGGGACGGCTACACCTTC
TRBJ1-1 | - | TRBV29-1 | TRBD1 | CSVERGGTSSEAFF | TGCAGCGTTGAGCGAGGGGGCACCTCATCTGAAGCTTTCTTT
TRBJ1-1 | - | TRBV6-5 | - | CASKNPLGEAFF | TGTGCCAGCAAGAACCCACTCGGAGAAGCTTTCTTT
TRBJ2-3 | - | TRBV10-3 | - | CAISVTDTQYF | TGTGCCATCAGTGTCACAGATACGCAGTATTTT
TRBJ1-1 | - | TRBV2 | - | CASSSRSVTEAFF | TGTGCCAGCAGCAGCCGTTCAGTCACTGAAGCTTTCTTT
TRBJ1-2 | - | TRBV7-9 | - | CASSFHGGALSNYGYTF | TGTGCCAGCAGCTTCCACGGGGGGGCCCTATCTAACTATGGCTACACCTTC
TRBJ2-7 | - | TRBV7-9 | TRBD1 | CASSLQGAGEQYF | TGTGCCAGCAGCTTGCAGGGGGCAGGTGAGCAGTACTTC
TRBJ2-7 | - | TRBV4-2 | TRBD2 | CASSQEVGRTSGEQYF | TGTGCCAGCAGCCAAGAGGTCGGGAGGACTAGCGGCGAGCAGTACTTC
TRBJ2-7 | - | TRBV11-2 | TRBD2 | CASSLELAGTYEQYF | TGTGCCAGCAGCTTAGAACTAGCGGGGACCTACGAGCAGTACTTC
TRBJ1-2 | - | TRBV27 | - | CASSFAGGGYGYTF | TGTGCCAGCAGTTTTGCCGGGGGCGGCTATGGCTACACCTTC
TRBJ1-2 | once | TRBV11-2 | TRBD1 | CASSPQGAGGYTF | TGTGCCAGCAGCCCTCAGGGGGCGGGTGGCTACACCTTC
TRBJ1-5 | once | TRBV29-1 | - | CSVDAGRNQPQHF | TGCAGCGTTGATGCGGGGCGCAATCAGCCCCAGCATTTT
TRBJ2-2 | - | TRBV7-9 | - | CASTIGAIHTGELFF | TGTGCCAGCACCATAGGGGCTATTCACACCGGGGAGCTGTTTTTT
TRBJ2-5 | - | TRBV11-2 | TRBD1 | CASSVTGTGEETQYF | TGTGCCAGCAGCGTGACCGGGACAGGGGAAGAGACCCAGTACTTC
TRBJ1-3 | - | TRBV15 | - | CATSKGGTGNTIYF | TGTGCCACCAGCAAGGGGGGAACTGGAAACACCATATATTTT
TRBJ2-1 | few | TRBV7-3 | - | CASSLMGGGVRNEQFF | TGTGCCAGCAGCTTAATGGGGGGCGGAGTCCGAAATGAGCAGTTCTTC
TRBJ2-6 | - | TRBV2 | - | CASSEGRSGANVLTF | TGTGCCAGCAGTGAGGGGCGGTCTGGGGCCAACGTCCTGACTTTC
TRBJ1-5 | - | TRBV6-6 | TRBD1 | CASSWAGTGDQPQHF | TGTGCCAGCAGTTGGGCCGGGACAGGGGATCAGCCCCAGCATTTT
TRBJ1-2 | - | TRBV2 | - | CASSDGRDDGYTF | TGTGCCAGCAGTGACGGCAGGGACGATGGCTACACCTTC
TRBJ1-4 | - | TRBV2 | - | CASSDLGVVNEKLFF | TGTGCCAGCAGTGATCTAGGGGTGGTTAATGAAAAACTGTTTTTT